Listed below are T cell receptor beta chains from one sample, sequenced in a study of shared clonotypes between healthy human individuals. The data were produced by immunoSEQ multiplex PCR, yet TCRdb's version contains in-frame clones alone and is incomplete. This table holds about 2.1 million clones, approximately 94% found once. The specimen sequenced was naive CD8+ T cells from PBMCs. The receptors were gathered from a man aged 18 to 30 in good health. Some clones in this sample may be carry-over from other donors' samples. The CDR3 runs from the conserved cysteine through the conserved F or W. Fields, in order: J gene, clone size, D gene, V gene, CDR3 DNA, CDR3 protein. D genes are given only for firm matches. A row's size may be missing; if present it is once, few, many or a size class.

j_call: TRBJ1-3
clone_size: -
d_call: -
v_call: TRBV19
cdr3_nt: TGTGCCAGTAGTATCTCTGGAAACACCATATATTTT
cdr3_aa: CASSISGNTIYF

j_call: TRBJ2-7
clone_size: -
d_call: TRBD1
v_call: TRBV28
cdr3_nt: TGTGCCAGCAGTACGTACAGGGGAAGTGGGGGCGAGCAGTACTTC
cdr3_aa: CASSTYRGSGGEQYF

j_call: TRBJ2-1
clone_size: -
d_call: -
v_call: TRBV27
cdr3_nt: TGTGCCAGCAGTTTATCCGGGGCCGAGGGTAACAATGAGCAGTTCTTC
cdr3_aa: CASSLSGAEGNNEQFF

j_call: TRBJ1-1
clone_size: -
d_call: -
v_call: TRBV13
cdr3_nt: TGTGCCAGCAGCCCCGGGACAAAAGGGGGGTCCACTGAAGCTTTCTTT
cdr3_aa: CASSPGTKGGSTEAFF

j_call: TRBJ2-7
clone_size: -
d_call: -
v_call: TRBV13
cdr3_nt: TGTGCCAGCAGCTCAGGACAGCACTCCTACGAGCAGTACTTC
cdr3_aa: CASSSGQHSYEQYF

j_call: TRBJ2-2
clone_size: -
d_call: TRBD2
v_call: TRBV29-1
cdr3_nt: TGCAGCGCCCCCGGGACTAGCGGACCGATGGGGAACGGGGAGCTGTTTTTT
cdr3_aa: CSAPGTSGPMGNGELFF

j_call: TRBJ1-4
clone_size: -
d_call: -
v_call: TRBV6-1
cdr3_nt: TGTGCCAGCGTTTGGGCAACTAATGAAAAACTGTTTTTT
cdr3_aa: CASVWATNEKLFF

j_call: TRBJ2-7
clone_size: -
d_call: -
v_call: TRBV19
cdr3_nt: TGTGCCAGTAAGGGGGGCAGGGGGTATGAAGAGCAGTACTTC
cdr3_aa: CASKGGRGYEEQYF

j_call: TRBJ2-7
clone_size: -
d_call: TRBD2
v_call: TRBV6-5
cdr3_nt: TGTGCCAGCAGCCTGAGCGGGAGAAACGAGCAGTACTTC
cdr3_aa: CASSLSGRNEQYF

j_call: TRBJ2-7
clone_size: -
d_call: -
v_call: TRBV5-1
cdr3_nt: TGCGCCAGCAGCTTGGTGGGCTTCTACGAGCAGTACTTC
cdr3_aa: CASSLVGFYEQYF

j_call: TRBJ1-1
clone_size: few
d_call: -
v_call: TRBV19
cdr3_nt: TGTGCCAGTAGTATATCGAACACTGAAGCTTTCTTT
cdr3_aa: CASSISNTEAFF

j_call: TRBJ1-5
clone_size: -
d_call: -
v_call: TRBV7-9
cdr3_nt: TGTGCCAGCAGCGTCGGAGGAGGGAGCAATCAGCCCCAGCATTTT
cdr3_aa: CASSVGGGSNQPQHF

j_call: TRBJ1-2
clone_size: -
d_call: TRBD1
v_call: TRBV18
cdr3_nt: TGTGCCAGCCCACTGGCAGGGGGCGCTTTGACCTTC
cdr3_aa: CASPLAGGALTF

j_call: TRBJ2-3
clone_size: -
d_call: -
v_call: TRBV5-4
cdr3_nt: TGTGCCAGCAGCTTGGAGGCTAGCGGCACAGATACGCAGTATTTT
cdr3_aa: CASSLEASGTDTQYF

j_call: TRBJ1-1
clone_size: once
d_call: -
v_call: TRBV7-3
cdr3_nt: TGTGCCAGCCACCTTTTGCGGAGAGGAAAAGGGAAAGACTTTGAAGCTTTCTTT
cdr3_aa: CASHLLRRGKGKDFEAFF

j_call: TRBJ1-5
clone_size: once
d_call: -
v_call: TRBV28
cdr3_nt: TGTGCCAGCAGTAAGTTAAGTAGCAATCAGCCCCAGCATTTT
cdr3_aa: CASSKLSSNQPQHF

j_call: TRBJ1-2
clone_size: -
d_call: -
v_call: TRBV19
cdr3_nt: TGTGCCAGTAGTGGGAGAGATCTCTATGGCTACACCTTC
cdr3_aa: CASSGRDLYGYTF

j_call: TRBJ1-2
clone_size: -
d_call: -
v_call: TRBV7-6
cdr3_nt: TGTGCCAGCAGCTTAGCTGGGAACAGTCCCTATGGCTACACCTTC
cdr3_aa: CASSLAGNSPYGYTF

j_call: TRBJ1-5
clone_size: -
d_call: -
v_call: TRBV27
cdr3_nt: TGTGCCAGCAGGGCCTTTAGCAATCAGCCCCAGCATTTT
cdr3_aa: CASRAFSNQPQHF

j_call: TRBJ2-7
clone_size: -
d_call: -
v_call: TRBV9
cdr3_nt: TGTGCCAGCAGCCGGGACGGAGATTACGAGCAGTACTTC
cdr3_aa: CASSRDGDYEQYF

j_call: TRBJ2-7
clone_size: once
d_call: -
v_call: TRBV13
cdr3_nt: TGTGCCAGCAGCCAACTCAGGGGGGAGTCCTACGAGCAGTACTTC
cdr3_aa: CASSQLRGESYEQYF

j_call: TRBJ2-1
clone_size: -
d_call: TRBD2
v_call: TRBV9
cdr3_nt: TGTGCCAGCAACATGGGGGGGAATGAGCAGTTCTTC
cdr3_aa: CASNMGGNEQFF

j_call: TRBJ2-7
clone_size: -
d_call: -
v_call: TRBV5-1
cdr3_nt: TGCGCCAGCAGCTTGGGGCCTCAGAGCTCCTACGAGCAGTACTTC
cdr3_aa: CASSLGPQSSYEQYF

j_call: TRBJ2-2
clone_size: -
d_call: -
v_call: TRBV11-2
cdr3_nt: TGTGCCAGCAGCTACTTAGTCGGGACCGGGGAGCTGTTTTTT
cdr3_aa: CASSYLVGTGELFF

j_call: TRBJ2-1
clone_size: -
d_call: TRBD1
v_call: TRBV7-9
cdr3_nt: TGTGCCAGCAGCTTAGTCCTGGGGACAGGGGGATACAATGAGCAGTTCTTC
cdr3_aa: CASSLVLGTGGYNEQFF

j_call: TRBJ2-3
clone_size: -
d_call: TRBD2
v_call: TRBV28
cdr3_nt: TGTGCCAGCAGCACAGTCTGGACTAGCGGCACAGATACGCAGTATTTT
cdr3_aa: CASSTVWTSGTDTQYF

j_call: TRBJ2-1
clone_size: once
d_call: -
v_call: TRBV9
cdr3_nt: TGTGCCAGCAGCCCAGACAGGAGAACCTACAATGAGCAGTTCTTC
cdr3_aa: CASSPDRRTYNEQFF

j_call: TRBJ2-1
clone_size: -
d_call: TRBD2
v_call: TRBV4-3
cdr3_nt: TGCGCCAGCAGCCAAGCGCCGGGACTAGCGGGAGACTACAATGAGCAGTTCTTC
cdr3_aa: CASSQAPGLAGDYNEQFF

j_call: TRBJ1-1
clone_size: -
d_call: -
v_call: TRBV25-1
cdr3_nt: TGTGCCAGCAGTCAGGGACGATTCACTGAAGCTTTCTTT
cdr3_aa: CASSQGRFTEAFF

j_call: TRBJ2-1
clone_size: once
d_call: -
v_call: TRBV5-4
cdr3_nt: TGTGCCAGCAGCTTGGGACAGTACAATGAGCAGTTCTTC
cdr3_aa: CASSLGQYNEQFF

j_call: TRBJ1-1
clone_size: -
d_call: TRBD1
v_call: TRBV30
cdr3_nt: TGTGCCTGGAGCCAGGGGGGGACTGAAGCTTTCTTT
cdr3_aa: CAWSQGGTEAFF

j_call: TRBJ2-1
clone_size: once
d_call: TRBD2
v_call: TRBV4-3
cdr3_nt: TGCGCCAGCAGCCAAGGGACTAGCGGGAGGGTCTATGAGCAGTTCTTC
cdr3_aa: CASSQGTSGRVYEQFF

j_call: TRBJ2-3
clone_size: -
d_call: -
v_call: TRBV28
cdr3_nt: TGTGCCAGCAACCTACGGGGGCAGGGGAGCGTCGCAGATACGCAGTATTTT
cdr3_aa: CASNLRGQGSVADTQYF

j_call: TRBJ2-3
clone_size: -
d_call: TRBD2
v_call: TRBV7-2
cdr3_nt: TGTGCCAGCAGCTCTGGGACTAGCGGGAGGGATACGCAGTATTTT
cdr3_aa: CASSSGTSGRDTQYF

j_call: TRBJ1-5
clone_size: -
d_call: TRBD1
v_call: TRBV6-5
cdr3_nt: TGTGCCAGCGCCGACAGGGTCGATCAGCCCCAGCATTTT
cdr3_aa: CASADRVDQPQHF

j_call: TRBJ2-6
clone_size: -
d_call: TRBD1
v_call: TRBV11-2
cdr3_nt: TGTGCCACCCAGGACAGGGGGCCGCGTAGTGGGGCCAACGTCCTGACTTTC
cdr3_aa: CATQDRGPRSGANVLTF

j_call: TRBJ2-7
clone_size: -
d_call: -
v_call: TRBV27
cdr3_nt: TGTGCCAGCAGTTCCACCGGGACTGCCTACGAGCAGTACTTC
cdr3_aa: CASSSTGTAYEQYF

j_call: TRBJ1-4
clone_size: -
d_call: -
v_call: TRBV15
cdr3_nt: TGTGCCACCAGCACACGATTGGGGACGCAGTTTGAAAAACTGTTTTTT
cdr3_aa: CATSTRLGTQFEKLFF

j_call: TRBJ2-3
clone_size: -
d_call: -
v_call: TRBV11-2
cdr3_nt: TGTGCCAGCAGCTTAGTTCGTAGTGTTGGCGATACGCAGTATTTT
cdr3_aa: CASSLVRSVGDTQYF

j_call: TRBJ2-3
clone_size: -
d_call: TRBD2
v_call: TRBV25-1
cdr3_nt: TGTGCCAGCAGTGACTGGACTAGCGGGTTGATTAGCACAGATACGCAGTATTTT
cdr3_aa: CASSDWTSGLISTDTQYF

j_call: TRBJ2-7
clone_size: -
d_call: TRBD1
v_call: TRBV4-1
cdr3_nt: TGCGCCAGCAGTCTAATGCCGGGACAGGGGAGCTACGAGCAGTACTTC
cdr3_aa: CASSLMPGQGSYEQYF

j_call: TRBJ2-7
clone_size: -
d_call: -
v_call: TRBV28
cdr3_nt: TGTGCCAGCAATATGATTCGCTCCTACGAGCAGTACTTC
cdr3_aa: CASNMIRSYEQYF

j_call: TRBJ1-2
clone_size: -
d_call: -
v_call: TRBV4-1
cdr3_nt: TGCGCCAGCAGCCAAGACCCAGGGTGGAACTATGGCTACACCTTC
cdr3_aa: CASSQDPGWNYGYTF

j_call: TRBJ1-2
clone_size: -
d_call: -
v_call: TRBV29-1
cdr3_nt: TGCAGCGTTGGGCCCCCCTGGGAGGGCCGTCTTACTGGCTACACCTTC
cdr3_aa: CSVGPPWEGRLTGYTF

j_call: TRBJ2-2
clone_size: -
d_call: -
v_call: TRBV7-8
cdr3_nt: TGTGCCAGCAGCTTAGTCGAGACGGCGAACACCGGGGAGCTGTTTTTT
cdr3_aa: CASSLVETANTGELFF

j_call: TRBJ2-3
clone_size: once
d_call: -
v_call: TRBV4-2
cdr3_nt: TGTGCCAGCAGCCAAGGTTGGGGATCCACAGATACGCAGTATTTT
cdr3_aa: CASSQGWGSTDTQYF

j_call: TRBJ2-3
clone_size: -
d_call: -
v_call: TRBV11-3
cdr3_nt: TGTGCCAGCAGCCCAGGGGACGATACGCAGTATTTT
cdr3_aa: CASSPGDDTQYF

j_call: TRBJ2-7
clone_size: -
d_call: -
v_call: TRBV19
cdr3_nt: TGTGCCAGTAGTATGGGGATGGGGGCACCCTACGAGCAGTACTTC
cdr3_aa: CASSMGMGAPYEQYF

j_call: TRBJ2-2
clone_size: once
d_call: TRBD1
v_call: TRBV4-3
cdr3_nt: TGCGCCAGCAGCCCCACCCTTCGACAGGGCACTATCGCCGGGGAGCTGTTTTTT
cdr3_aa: CASSPTLRQGTIAGELFF

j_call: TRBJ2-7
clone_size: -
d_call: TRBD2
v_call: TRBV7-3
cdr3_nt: TGTGCCAGCAGCTTAATGGGACTAGCGGGGGTTCACGAGCAGTACTTC
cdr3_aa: CASSLMGLAGVHEQYF

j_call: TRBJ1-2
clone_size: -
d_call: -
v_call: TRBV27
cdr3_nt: TGTGCCAGCAGTTTAACGGCAGGGAATGGTTATGGCTACACCTTC
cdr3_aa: CASSLTAGNGYGYTF

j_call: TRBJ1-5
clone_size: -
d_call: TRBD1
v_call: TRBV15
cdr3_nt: TGTGCCACCAGCAGGGAAGGGACAGACAATCAGCCCCAGCATTTT
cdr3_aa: CATSREGTDNQPQHF

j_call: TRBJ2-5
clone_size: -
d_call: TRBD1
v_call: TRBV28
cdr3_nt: TGTGCCAGCAGGCCGCCTAACCCCGGGACAGGGACGTGGGGGACCCAGTACTTC
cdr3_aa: CASRPPNPGTGTWGTQYF

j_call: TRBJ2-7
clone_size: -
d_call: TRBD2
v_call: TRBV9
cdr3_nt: TGTGCCAGCAGCGTGACAGGGACCCTAGCGGGAGATTACGAGCAGTACTTC
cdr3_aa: CASSVTGTLAGDYEQYF

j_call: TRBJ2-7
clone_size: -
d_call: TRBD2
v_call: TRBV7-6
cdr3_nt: TGTGCCAGCAGCTTAGGGACTAGCTCGGGCGACGAGCAGTACTTC
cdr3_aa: CASSLGTSSGDEQYF

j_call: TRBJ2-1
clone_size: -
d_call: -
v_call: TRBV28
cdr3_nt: TGTGCCAGCAGTTGGACTCTTAGCTACAATGAGCAGTTCTTC
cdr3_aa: CASSWTLSYNEQFF

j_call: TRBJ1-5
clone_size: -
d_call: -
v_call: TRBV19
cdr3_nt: TGTGCCAGTAGCCCCCCAGGGGTGGATCAGCCCCAGCATTTT
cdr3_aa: CASSPPGVDQPQHF

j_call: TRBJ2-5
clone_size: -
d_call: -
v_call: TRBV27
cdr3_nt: TGTGCCAGCAAAGAATCGGGACTCCTCCAAGGAGAGACCCAGTACTTC
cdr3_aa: CASKESGLLQGETQYF

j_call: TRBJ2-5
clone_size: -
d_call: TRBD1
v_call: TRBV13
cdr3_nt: TGTGCCAGCAACGGACAGGGGGCCCAAGAGACCCAGTACTTC
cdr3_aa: CASNGQGAQETQYF

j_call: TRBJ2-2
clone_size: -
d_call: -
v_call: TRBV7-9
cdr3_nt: TGTGCCAGCAGCCACGCTAGTCGATTGAAGTACACCGGGGAGCTGTTTTTT
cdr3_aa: CASSHASRLKYTGELFF